This is a list of T cell receptor beta chains from one sample in a study of vaccination effects on CD4 cells after COVID-19. For these receptors, no antigen is known. The assay was immunoSEQ multiplex PCR, and TCRdb's table has in-frame clones only and misses some. The sample carries 50,000 or so clones, about four fifths recorded once. The material sequenced was CD4+ T cells from PBMCs cultured with HCoV-OC43 spike peptides, taken before COVID-19 vaccination. The receptors come from a human donor who received a COVID-19 vaccine. The CDR3 runs from the conserved cysteine through the conserved F or W. The D gene is left open where the match is weak. Clone size, where shown, is once, few, many, or a class for clones that have expanded.

d_call	clone_size	v_call	j_call	cdr3_aa	cdr3_nt
TRBD1	.	TRBV5-1	TRBJ1-1	CASSDIQGALGAFF	TGCGCCAGCAGTGACATCCAGGGGGCGCTGGGAGCTTTCTTT
TRBD1	few	TRBV12-5	TRBJ2-5	CASGNQTGGGETQYF	TGTGCTAGTGGTAACCAGACAGGGGGAGGAGAGACCCAGTACTTC
.	.	TRBV7-2	TRBJ2-3	CASSFFVVSGGSLYF	TGTGCCAGCAGCTTTTTCGTGGTTAGCGGAGGGTCCCTGTATTTT
TRBD1	.	TRBV16	TRBJ1-2	CASSQPMGQLGFYGYTF	TGTGCCAGCAGCCAACCCATGGGACAGCTCGGATTTTATGGCTACACCTTC
.	.	TRBV28	TRBJ1-3	CASSFGGAASGNTIYF	TGTGCCAGCAGTTTTGGAGGGGCCGCCTCTGGAAACACCATATATTTT
.	.	TRBV2	TRBJ2-1	CASRDDLGLGEQFF	TGTGCCAGCAGGGATGACCTGGGTCTGGGTGAGCAGTTCTTC
TRBD1	once	TRBV18	TRBJ2-1	CASSKQTTGVYNEQFF	TGTGCCAGCTCAAAACAAACCACAGGGGTCTACAATGAGCAGTTCTTC
.	.	TRBV18	TRBJ1-1	CASSPIQGLNTEAFF	TGTGCCAGCTCACCAATACAGGGCTTGAACACTGAAGCTTTCTTT
.	.	TRBV19	TRBJ2-6	CASRLGGTGGGANVLTF	TGTGCCAGTAGACTGGGGGGAACTGGTGGCGGGGCCAACGTCCTGACTTTC
.	.	TRBV6-5	TRBJ1-3	CASSSQTGNTIYF	TGTGCCAGCAGTTCCCAGACTGGAAACACCATATATTTT
TRBD1	.	TRBV6-5	TRBJ1-6	CASIAGGESPLHF	TGTGCCAGCATCGCAGGGGGGGAATCACCCCTCCACTTT